A selection of T cell receptor beta chains follows, all from one sample in a study of response to subunit inactivated influenza vaccine. TCRdb reprocessed the RT-PCR reads via MiXCR and lists one record per CDR3 protein. The repertoire has fewer than 650,000 distinct CDR3 sequences, 10% to 15% of them found once; the top ten carry around 12%. This specimen consisted of PBMCs from blood, obtained about 40 days after vaccination. Receptor source: a man between 50 and 59 years old who received an inactivated influenza vaccine. CDR3s include the opening cysteine and the closing phenylalanine or tryptophan. The D gene is left open where the match is weak. Only some rows state a clone size, as once, few, many or a class for expanded clones.

TRBD2	16	TRBV10-3	few	TRBJ2-1	TGTGCCATCAGTGATTCCGGCGGGAGGGCCGGTAATGAGCAGTTCTTC	CAISDSGGRAGNEQFF
NA	13	TRBV2	once	TRBJ1-6	TGTGCCAGCAGTGATGGTAGGGCCTCACCCCTCCACTTT	CASSDGRASPLHF
TRBD1	15	TRBV5-6	NA	TRBJ1-4	TGTGCCAGCAGCTTGGGGGGACAGGGTCTTCGGAAACTGTTTTTT	CASSLGGQGLRKLFF
NA	16	TRBV6-2/TRBV6-3	few	TRBJ2-1	TGTGCCAGCACGGACGTGGGCACCCTCTCCTACAATGAGCAGTTCTTC	CASTDVGTLSYNEQFF
NA	13	TRBV7-2	many	TRBJ2-3	TGTGCCAGCAGCTCAAGCAGGGTGAATACGCAGTATTTT	CASSSSRVNTQYF
NA	10	TRBV20-1	many	TRBJ2-7	TGCAGCCCTAAGGACCTCGAGCAGTACTTC	CSPKDLEQYF
NA	14	TRBV20-1	NA	TRBJ2-1	TGCAGTGCTAGCCGGGGGGCAATATACAATGAGCAGTTCTTC	CSASRGAIYNEQFF
TRBD1	15	TRBV12-3/TRBV12-4	many	TRBJ2-7	TGTGCCAGCAGTTTCACTCGACAGGGTTCCTACGAGCAGTACTTC	CASSFTRQGSYEQYF
TRBD2	15	TRBV7-2	NA	TRBJ2-7	TGTGCCAGCAGTTTCCTAGCGGGGACTCCTCGCGAGCAGTACTTC	CASSFLAGTPREQYF
NA	11	TRBV6-2/TRBV6-3	NA	TRBJ1-2	TGTGCCAGCAGTGGGGCTCGTGGCTACACCTTC	CASSGARGYTF
TRBD1	15	TRBV5-6	NA	TRBJ2-2	TGTGCCAGCAGCCGAAGGGACAGGACCACCGGGGAGCTGTTTTTT	CASSRRDRTTGELFF
TRBD2	15	TRBV20-1	once	TRBJ2-5	TGCAGTGCGAACGCGGGGGGCTGGTACCAAGAGACCCAGTACTTC	CSANAGGWYQETQYF
NA	16	TRBV7-3	few	TRBJ2-3	TGTGCCAGCAGCTTTCGTGGACGGACTAGCACAGATACGCAGTATTTT	CASSFRGRTSTDTQYF
NA	14	TRBV18	NA	TRBJ2-1	TGTGCCAGCTCCAAGAAGACGGGGGACAATGAGCAGTTCTTC	CASSKKTGDNEQFF
NA	14	TRBV15	few	TRBJ2-1	TGTGCCACCAGCAGAGTTCGGTTTAACAATGAGCAGTTCTTC	CATSRVRFNNEQFF
NA	14	TRBV7-9	many	TRBJ2-1	TGTGCCAGCAGTTTATCTGGCCCTTACAATGAGCAGTTCTTC	CASSLSGPYNEQFF
NA	14	TRBV5-1	few	TRBJ2-5	TGCGCCAGCAGCCCACCGTCAGGGGAAGAGACCCAGTACTTC	CASSPPSGEETQYF
NA	15	TRBV5-1	NA	TRBJ2-5	TGCGCCAGCAGCTTACAGTTGACAGCCCAAGAGACCCAGTACTTC	CASSLQLTAQETQYF
NA	17	TRBV10-3	NA	TRBJ2-2	TGTGCCATCAGTGAGCTTTGGGCTTCCGAGAACACCGGGGAGCTGTTTTTT	CAISELWASENTGELFF
TRBD1	17	TRBV9	NA	TRBJ2-1	TGTGCCAGCAGCCTCCCGACCGGGACAGGGCCCTACAATGAGCAGTTCTTC	CASSLPTGTGPYNEQFF
TRBD1	13	TRBV7-9	few	TRBJ1-1	TGTGCCAGCAGCAGCGACAGGGGAACTGAAGCTTTCTTT	CASSSDRGTEAFF
TRBD1	13	TRBV4-1	NA	TRBJ2-7	TGCGCCAGCTCCCGGACAGGGAGCCCGGAGCAGTACTTC	CASSRTGSPEQYF
NA	15	TRBV20-1	NA	TRBJ2-7	TGCAGTGCTGAGGGGGGCAGTCTGAGTATCTACGAGCAGTACTTC	CSAEGGSLSIYEQYF
TRBD1	14	TRBV5-1	NA	TRBJ2-7	TGCGCCAGCAGCTTGGGGGTGACAGGGGGCGAGCAGTACTTC	CASSLGVTGGEQYF
TRBD2	15	TRBV10-1	few	TRBJ2-3	TGCGCCAGCAGTGACCCGAGCGGGGACGCAGATACGCAGTATTTT	CASSDPSGDADTQYF
NA	13	TRBV12-3/TRBV12-4	NA	TRBJ2-3	TGTGCCAGCAGTTTAGGGGCGGCACCCACGCAGTATTTT	CASSLGAAPTQYF
TRBD2	15	TRBV28	NA	TRBJ2-7	TGTGCCAGCAGTTTGGGACTAAGGGCCTCCTACGAGCAGTACTTC	CASSLGLRASYEQYF
TRBD2	18	TRBV28	many	TRBJ2-1	TGTGCCAGCAGTTTACCCTCCATCGGACTAGCGGGAGTTCTTGAGCAGTTCTTC	CASSLPSIGLAGVLEQFF